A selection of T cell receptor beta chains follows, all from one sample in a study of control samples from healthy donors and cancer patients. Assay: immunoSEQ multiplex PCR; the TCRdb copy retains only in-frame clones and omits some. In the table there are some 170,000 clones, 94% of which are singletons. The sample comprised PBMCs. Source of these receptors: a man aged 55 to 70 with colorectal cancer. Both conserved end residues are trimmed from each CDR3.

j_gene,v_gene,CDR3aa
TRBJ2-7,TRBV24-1,ATKEGGSYEQY
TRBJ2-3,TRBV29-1,SVELRGGVADTQY
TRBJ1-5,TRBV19,ASAQAGGIIQPQH
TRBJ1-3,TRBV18,ASSPPGGGNTIY
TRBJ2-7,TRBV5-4,ASSLGATGEQY
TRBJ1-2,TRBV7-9,ASSLGQGPPEGYT
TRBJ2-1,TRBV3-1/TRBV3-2,ASSPADRVSDEQF
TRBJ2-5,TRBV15,ATSREMGSGGAQY
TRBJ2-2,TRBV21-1,ASSRFSSGGPTGELF
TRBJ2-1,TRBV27,ASQPRGPYNEQF
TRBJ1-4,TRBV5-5,ASSYGLRGRVWPNQLF
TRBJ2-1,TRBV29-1,SVGLAGRGNEQF
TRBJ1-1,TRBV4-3,ASSQDRKREAF
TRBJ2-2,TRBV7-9,ASSRTTTGDSGELF
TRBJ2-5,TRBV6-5,ASARGGQETQY
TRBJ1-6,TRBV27,ASRDRGLSPLH
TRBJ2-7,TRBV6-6,ASSPPEYEQY
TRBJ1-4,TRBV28,ASSLGVSGTNEKLF
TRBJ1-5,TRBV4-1,ASSHIDGGLSQPQH
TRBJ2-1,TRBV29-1,SAPSGGNEQF
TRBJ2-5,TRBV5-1,ASSFPGLAGEETQY
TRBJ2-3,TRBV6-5,ASNSGRTDTQY
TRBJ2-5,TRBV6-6,ASSSNMIQETQY
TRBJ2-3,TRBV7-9,ASSLQGGDTQY
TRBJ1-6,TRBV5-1,ASSYTEAGGAYNSPLH
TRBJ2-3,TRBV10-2,ASSEDGAGGPSTDTQY
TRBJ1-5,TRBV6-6,ASSPRTGGGGNQPQH
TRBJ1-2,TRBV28,ASTDRNNGYT
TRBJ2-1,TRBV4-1,ASSQPGRQVYNEQF
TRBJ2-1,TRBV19,ASSIGASSYNEQF
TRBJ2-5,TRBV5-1,ASSISPGVETQY
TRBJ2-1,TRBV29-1,SVGMGQGSVQF
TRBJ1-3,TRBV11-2,ASSTRGGSGNTIY
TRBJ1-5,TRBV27,ASSSQGAGNQPQH
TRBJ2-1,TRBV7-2,ASSYGGTYNEQF
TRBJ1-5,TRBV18,ASSPGTGGFGQPQH
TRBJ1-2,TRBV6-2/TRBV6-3,ASSPSGYGYT
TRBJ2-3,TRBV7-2,ASSDSGESTDTQY
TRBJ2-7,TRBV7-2,ASSSGSGRYEQY
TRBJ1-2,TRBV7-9,ASSLGTGGTVYGYT
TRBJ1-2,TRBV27,ASSLSIGFGYT
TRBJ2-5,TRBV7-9,ASSDEGQGAEGETQY
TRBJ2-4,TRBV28,ASSTGTHRDNIQY
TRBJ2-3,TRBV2,ASSEETSGGEY
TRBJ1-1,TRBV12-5,ASGLAGGNTEAF
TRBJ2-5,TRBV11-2,AIQLRETQY
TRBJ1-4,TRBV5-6,ASSFFGEDGSIGEKLF
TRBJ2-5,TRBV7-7,ASSLQGTETQY
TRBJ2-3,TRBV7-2,ASSLAENTDTQY